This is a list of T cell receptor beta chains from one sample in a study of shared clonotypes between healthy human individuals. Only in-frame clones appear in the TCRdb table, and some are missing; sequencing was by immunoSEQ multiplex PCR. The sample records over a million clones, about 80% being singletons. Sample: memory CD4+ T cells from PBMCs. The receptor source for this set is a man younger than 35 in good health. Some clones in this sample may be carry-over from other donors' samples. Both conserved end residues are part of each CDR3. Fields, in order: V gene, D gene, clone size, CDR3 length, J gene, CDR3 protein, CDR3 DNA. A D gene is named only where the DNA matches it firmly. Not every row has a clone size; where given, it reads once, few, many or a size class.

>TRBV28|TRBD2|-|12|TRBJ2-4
CASSLGGRAHNF
TGTGCCAGCAGTTTAGGTGGGAGGGCCCATAACTTC
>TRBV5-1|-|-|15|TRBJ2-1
CASSLGPSSYNEQFF
TGCGCCAGCAGTCTGGGCCCGAGCTCCTACAATGAGCAGTTCTTC
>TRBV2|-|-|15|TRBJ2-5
CASSPSSRVWETQYF
TGTGCCAGCAGTCCAAGCTCCCGGGTGTGGGAGACCCAGTACTTC
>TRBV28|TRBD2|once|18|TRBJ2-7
CASSLPDGTSGNSYEQYF
TGTGCCAGCAGTTTACCCGACGGGACTAGCGGGAATTCCTACGAGCAGTACTTC
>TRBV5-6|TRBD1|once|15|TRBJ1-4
CASSFRTGVNEKLFF
TGTGCCAGCAGTTTCCGGACAGGGGTGAATGAAAAACTGTTTTTT
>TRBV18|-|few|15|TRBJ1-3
CASSPPGMRGNTIYF
TGTGCCAGCTCACCCCCGGGGATGCGCGGAAACACCATATATTTT
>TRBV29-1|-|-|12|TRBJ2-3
CSVEDKADTQYF
TGCAGCGTTGAAGACAAGGCAGATACGCAGTATTTT
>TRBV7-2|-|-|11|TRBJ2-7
CASSLWGGQYF
TGTGCCAGCAGCTTATGGGGTGGGCAGTACTTC
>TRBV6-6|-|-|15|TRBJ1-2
CASSAPGDSNYGYTF
TGTGCCAGCAGTGCCCCCGGGGATTCTAACTATGGCTACACCTTC
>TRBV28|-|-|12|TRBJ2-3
CATQGFADTQYF
TGTGCGACGCAGGGTTTTGCAGATACGCAGTATTTT
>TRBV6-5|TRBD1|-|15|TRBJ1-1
CASSLQGAASTEAFF
TGTGCCAGCAGTTTACAGGGGGCAGCGAGCACTGAAGCTTTCTTT
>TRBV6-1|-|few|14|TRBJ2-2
CASTDRPNTGELFF
TGTGCCAGTACTGACCGACCGAACACCGGGGAGCTGTTTTTT
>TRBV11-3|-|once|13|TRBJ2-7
CASSPNLGLEQYF
TGTGCCAGCAGCCCAAATTTGGGGCTCGAGCAGTACTTC
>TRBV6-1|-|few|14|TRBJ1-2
CASSGETGPYGYTF
TGTGCCAGCAGTGGTGAGACAGGTCCCTATGGCTACACCTTC
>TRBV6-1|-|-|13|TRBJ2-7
CASRGVSSYEQYF
TGTGCCAGCCGTGGTGTGAGCTCCTACGAGCAGTACTTC
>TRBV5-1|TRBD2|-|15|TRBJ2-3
CASNRAGGSTDTQYF
TGCGCCAGCAATAGGGCGGGAGGAAGCACAGATACGCAGTATTTT
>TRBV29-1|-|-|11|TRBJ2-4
CSVEDGNIQYF
TGCAGCGTTGAAGACGGCAACATTCAGTACTTC
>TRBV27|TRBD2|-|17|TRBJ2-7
CASSRNPGLAGVGEQYF
TGTGCCAGCAGTCGAAACCCGGGACTAGCGGGAGTGGGGGAGCAGTACTTC
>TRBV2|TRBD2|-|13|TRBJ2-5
CASNRLAGETQYF
TGTGCCAGCAACCGACTAGCGGGAGAGACCCAGTACTTC
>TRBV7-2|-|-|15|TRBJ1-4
CASSLFGNREEKLFF
TGTGCCAGCAGCTTATTTGGTAACAGGGAAGAAAAACTGTTTTTT
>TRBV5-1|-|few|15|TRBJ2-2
CASSLATRNTGELFF
TGCGCCAGCAGCTTGGCGACAAGGAACACCGGGGAGCTGTTTTTT
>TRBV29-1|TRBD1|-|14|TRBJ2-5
CSGKTGGAGETQYF
TGCAGCGGGAAGACAGGGGGCGCGGGAGAGACCCAGTACTTC
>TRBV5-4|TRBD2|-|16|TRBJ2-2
CASSSMTSGNTGELFF
TGTGCCAGCAGCTCGATGACTAGCGGGAACACCGGGGAGCTGTTTTTT
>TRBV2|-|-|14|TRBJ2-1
CASSVSGPYNEQFF
TGTGCCAGCAGTGTTAGCGGTCCCTACAATGAGCAGTTCTTC
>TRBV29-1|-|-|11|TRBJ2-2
CSVEARGELFF
TGCAGCGTTGAAGCCCGCGGGGAGCTGTTTTTT
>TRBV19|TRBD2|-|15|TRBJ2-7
CASSIVASGSSEQYF
TGTGCCAGTAGTATAGTGGCTAGCGGGAGCAGCGAGCAGTACTTC
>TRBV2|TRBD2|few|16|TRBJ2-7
CAGRGLAGGRDYEQYF
TGTGCCGGCAGGGGACTAGCGGGAGGGAGAGACTACGAGCAGTACTTC
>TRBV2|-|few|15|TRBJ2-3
CASSARQVPSWSQYF
TGTGCCAGCAGCGCTCGGCAGGTGCCCAGTTGGTCGCAGTATTTT
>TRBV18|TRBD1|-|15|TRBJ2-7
CASSPPDRSTTRQYF
TGTGCCAGCTCACCACCGGACAGGTCCACTACGAGGCAGTACTTC
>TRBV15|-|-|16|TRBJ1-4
CATSRDPGGHGEKLFF
TGTGCCACCAGCAGAGATCCCGGGGGGCATGGGGAAAAACTGTTTTTT
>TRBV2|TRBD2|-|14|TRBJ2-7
CASRGTSGGYEQYF
TGTGCCAGCAGGGGGACTAGCGGGGGCTACGAGCAGTACTTC
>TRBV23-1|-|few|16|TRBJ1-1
CASSQSRSRSYTEAFF
TGCGCCAGCAGTCAATCCAGAAGCAGGTCCTACACTGAAGCTTTCTTT
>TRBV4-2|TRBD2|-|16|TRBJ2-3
CASSHLRLAGPDTQYF
TGTGCCAGCAGCCATTTGAGGCTAGCGGGACCAGATACGCAGTATTTT
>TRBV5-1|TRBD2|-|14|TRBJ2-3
CASSLMGGVDTQYF
TGCGCCAGCAGCTTGATGGGAGGGGTAGATACGCAGTATTTT